This T cell receptor (beta chain) stems from a study of cytomegalovirus exposure and HLA in healthy donors (dated by TCRdb to the late 2010s). Looking at the study overall: An earlier analysis of 587 of the donors reported 276 Gb of sequence data and 90 million to 120 million unique TCR beta sequences obtained from some 170 million T cells. About 330 gigabases of sequencing data and 75 million to 85 million unique TCR sequences made up an early release that covered 500 to 700 HLA-typed donors. Among the roughly 410 genotyped donors, around 81% belonged to the genetic ancestry cluster associated with self-reported Caucasian donors. The study aimed to test whether signatures of past pathogen exposure could be identified by cataloging public T cell receptors. The study used immunosequencing to profile the T cell repertoires of 666 subjects and linked those repertoires to cytomegalovirus serostatus. In addition to the first cohort of around 670 subjects, a separate validation cohort of 120 different subjects was used. High-throughput TCR immunosequencing, statistical association of individual TCRs with disease status, and machine learning were combined to predict cytomegalovirus infection status. To study patterns of TCR occurrence, a later analysis re-analyzed previously published TCR beta repertoires from 550 to 800 donors and added high-resolution HLA genotyping. Rather than using new phenotypic data, the later analysis identified candidate immune exposures from TCR beta sequences and from how often those sequences occurred across donors. To decide whether each TCR beta V gene segment behaved as functional or pseudogenic, an earlier analysis of 587 of the donors relied on high-throughput TCR beta sequencing. Donor age, sex, ethnicity and CMV serostatus were collected together with the repertoire data. In a later genetic analysis, genome-wide SNP genotypes for about three fifths of the roughly 670 donors were used, and that subset was treated as a discovery cohort. Every repertoire in the discovery cohort had been generated on one and the same sequencing platform. HLA typing covered class I and class II loci at four-digit resolution. Typing coverage varied by locus: about 620-630 donors for A, B, C, DRB1 and DQB1; under 550 for DQA1; 600 to 610 for DPA1; roughly 470 for DPB1. Four or five DR-DQ haplotypes were handled as single units for association and clustering, since linkage in the cohort was strong. Among about 390 genotyped donors of the cohort, an average of around 240,000 unique TCR beta nucleotide sequences were sequenced per donor, roughly 20% of them non-productive. Findings and caveats that apply to the study as a whole: According to a later genetic analysis, donors in an Asian-associated ancestry cluster had fewer N-insertions in productive TCRs than the approximately 610-donor mean. According to the authors, the approach could potentially be generalized to other disease states and immunological phenotypes. A later analysis associated about 16,000 TCR beta sequences with specific HLA alleles at a false discovery rate of 0.05. An earlier analysis of 450 to 750 of the donors showed that most TCR beta V segments appeared in productive rearrangements either about 90% or about 30% of the time, which broadly matched IMGT annotations. Most CMV-associated TCR beta chains appeared to be HLA-restricted in a later analysis, and the HLA associations seemed to be driven largely by CMV exposure. Most TCR sequences were seen in very few donors, while some public TCRs were found in many individuals. When HLA alleles, especially DR and DQ, strongly co-occurred, attributing TCR associations to individual alleles was difficult. Several of the top co-occurrence clusters appeared to be linked to parvovirus B19, influenza, CMV and Epstein-Barr virus, according to a later analysis. Because HLA typing was unavailable for some donors at each locus, only the typed subset was used in association tests. Because counts were too low, seventeen rarely observed V segments, including chromosome 9 orphons, were excluded from the earlier analysis of a few hundred of the donors. The sequencing pipeline was judged likely to have produced a cluster of highly shared sequence variants as a technical artifact. In a later analysis, HLA-associated TCR beta chains showed more clonal expansion and lower generation probabilities than non-associated chains that were equally common. A further reported finding was that TCR beta sequences accurately predicted the HLA-A and HLA-B alleles for most subjects in the first cohort. Linkage disequilibrium might explain the correlated functional status among segregating V segments, but an unknown experimental factor could not be ruled out. The classifier was reported to diagnose cytomegalovirus status with high specificity and sensitivity in both the original cohort and the validation cohort. In vitro tests confirmed that a few of the cytomegalovirus-associated TCR beta chains recognize cytomegalovirus antigens. CMV serostatus was the only immune exposure information available for the cohort. In a later analysis, TCR association rates were found to vary across HLA loci, with the most associated TCRs seen for DRB1 alleles and the fewest for HLA-C alleles. Roughly uniform sequencing depth across donors was assumed in presence/absence analyses, although this assumption may not hold. The study gave a list of over 150 TCR beta chains associated with cytomegalovirus. Only TCR beta chains were sequenced in this cohort, and the absence of alpha or paired-chain data limited detectable features. V-gene and J-gene trimming of TCR beta chains was associated with a missense DCLRE1C variant in a later genetic analysis, and the association was replicated in an independent cohort.

Libraries came from the immunoSEQ multiplex PCR assay. For the multiplex PCR, a mixture combining 60 forward primers for TCR Vbeta segments and 13 reverse primers for TCR Jbeta segments was used. A multiplex PCR assay on genomic DNA amplified the CDR3 region of rearranged TCR beta genes. The amplified TCR beta libraries were sequenced on the Illumina HiSeq System as 87-base-pair reads. The authors' pipeline ran thus. A later analysis counted about 80 million unique TCR beta chains across the 550 to 700 repertoires, and some 11 million of these chains were shared by at least two donors. Raw reads were error-corrected and collapsed into unique sequences with a nearest-neighbor algorithm that merged closely related sequences to remove PCR and sequencing errors. V, D and J gene segments were assigned by aligning CDR3 sequences to IMGT reference sequences. For a sequence to be retained, at least a six-nucleotide match to both a V gene segment and a J gene segment was required. A rearrangement counted as productive if the CDR3 had no stop codons and remained in frame with V and J, and every other rearrangement counted as non-productive. CDR3 was defined according to IMGT convention as the region running from the second conserved V-encoded cysteine to the conserved J-encoded phenylalanine. In an earlier analysis of around 600 of the donors, sequences lacking an unambiguous match to a single V gene segment were excluded. In an earlier analysis of around 600 of the donors, V segments were called functional above 56.7% productive rearrangements and were called segregating when the between-donor standard deviation exceeded 5%. A statistical classification framework was built for diagnosing cytomegalovirus status from the catalog of TCR beta chain sequences. A later analysis assigned V and J genes by comparing TCR nucleotide sequences with IMGT/GENE-DB human TR gene sequences. The TCRdist pipeline was used in a later analysis to assign CDR3 sequences and most-parsimonious VDJ recombination scenarios. In a later analysis, each TCR beta chain was defined by its CDR3 amino acid sequence together with its V-gene family, and reads lacking a unique V-gene family were excluded. To address suspected cross-contamination and a sequencing artifact, a later analysis removed under 600 highly shared, low-generation-probability nucleotide sequences. In a later analysis, a clonal expansion index for each public chain was calculated from normalized within-repertoire ranks of inferred template counts. Generation probabilities in a later analysis came from a VDJ recombination model fitted to out-of-frame rearrangements, and those results were checked against IGoR. A later analysis scored TCR-TCR, TCR-HLA and TCR-CMV co-occurrence with hypergeometric tests, applying a repertoire-size bias correction to TCR pairs. False discovery rates were estimated in a later analysis by permuting HLA or CMV assignments 20 times. In a later analysis, co-occurring TCRs were grouped using DBSCAN, and TCRdist sequence similarity was added for clustering within HLA-allele-positive subsets. Co-occurrence clustering excluded repertoires with fewer than 30,000 or more than 120,000 public chains, plus five with anomalous nucleotide sharing. TCRdb stores this immuneACCESS table with in-frame sequences only. Part of the clones is absent; in the studies checked, under half of the shortfall reflects unresolved V genes, and no reason is known for the rest. The DNA gave D and trimming, while V, J and clone size come from that table. Present in this sample are 100,000 to 150,000 clones, 80% of which were seen just once. The ten largest clones capture approximately 1% of the sample.

The cohort comprised fewer than 750 healthy bone marrow donors. At the time of sampling, all cohort members were nominally healthy, though unrecorded immune exposures were likely present. Of the 666 cohort members, more than 250 had a positive CMV serostatus and about 360 had a negative one, while no CMV serostatus was recorded for the donor. Each donor provided a peripheral blood sample, and peripheral blood mononuclear cells were used for TCR beta sequencing. Genomic DNA extraction from the blood cell samples was performed with the Qiagen DNeasy Blood Extraction Kit. To note about this clone: The specificity of this receptor is unknown. No base quality values were provided; no much bigger clone lies one nucleotide off.

The sample taken for sequencing was PBMCs. This TCR came from a human donor in good health.

The sequenced DNA is TGTGCCAGCAGCTTCGCGGGAGGCTACACCTTC. The encoded protein is CASSFAGGYTF. The chain couples TRBV13 to TRBJ1-2, with the D gene call left open. The V and J ends are trimmed by 3 bases and 8 bases, leaving 7 bases between them. The cysteine opens and the phenylalanine closes a CDR3 of 11 amino acids. Solely the CDR3 DNA is kept, with 33 bases framed from the first base. CDR1 and CDR2 are drawn from the germline V gene (reference sequence): PRHDT, FYEKMQ.